This T cell receptor (beta chain) derives from a study of CD8 T cells in Susac syndrome. A quantity of about 0.45 to 1 ug RNA underwent reverse transcription using random hexamers. One entry per CDR3 protein results from TCRdb running MiXCR on the immunoSEQ multiplex PCR reads. The sample includes 70,000 or so distinct CDR3 sequences, 85% to 95% of them seen just once. With 1 base removed from V and 1 base from J, the gap between germline ends came to 7 bases. CDR1 is MNHNY, CDR2 SVGAGI, per germline (reference sequence). CDR3 length equals 15 residues. CD8+ and CD4+ T cells from blood underwent TCR beta sequencing.

The gene calls are TRBV6-6 and TRBJ2-2; D is unresolved. This clonotype was obtained from a human donor with multiple sclerosis. Specimen: CD8+ T cells from PBMCs. The DNA of the CDR3 is TGTGCCAGCAGTTACTTACGAGGGAACACCGGGGAGCTGTTTTTT. Amino acid sequence: CASSYLRGNTGELFF.